Listed here are 2 T cell receptor beta chains from one sample, sequenced in a study of T cell repertoires in cytomegalovirus infection. TCRdb recomputed calls from the reads with MiXCR, one row per CDR3 protein. In the table there are tens of thousands of distinct CDR3 sequences, 3% to 4.5% of which are singletons. Sequencing input: PBMCs. These receptors all stem from a human donor in good health (CMV status not recorded). Some clones in this sample may be carry-over from other donors' samples.

Comments on this clonotype: One end of the junction is discordant with germline, which a read error may explain. The CDR3 nucleotides are TGTGCCACCAGCGTCGTCTTGTACACCGGGGAGCTGTTTTTT. It yields the protein CATSVVLYTGELFF. The rearrangement links TRBV7-8 to TRBJ2-2; D gene unclear. This CDR3 contains 14 residues. Per the germline V gene, CDR1 is SGHVS and CDR2 is FQNEAQ.

This clonotype was detected many times. This sequence joins TRBV7-2 and TRBJ2-5; D might be TRBD2 (6 bases). The germline V gene encodes CDR1 SGHTA and CDR2 FQGNSA. The CDR3 totals 16 residues. The V end lost 1 base, the J end lost 7 bases, and 19 bases lay between the germline ends. The CDR3 DNA reads as TGTGCCAGCAGCTTAGACCCTAACGGGAGAACCGGGACCCAGTACTTC. This translates into CASSLDPNGRTGTQYF.